This T cell receptor beta chain was sequenced during a study of cytomegalovirus exposure and HLA in healthy donors. Study observations and caveats: Many donors carried some public TCRs, although rarity characterized most TCR sequences.

The V gene end was trimmed by 10 bases and the J gene end by 3 bases; junction bases not matched to a gene: 9. Germline CDR1 reads ENHRY; CDR2 reads SYGVKD. The CDR3 totals 14 residues. Profiled with immunoSEQ multiplex PCR; TCRdb holds only in-frame clones, not every one. The sample lists over 110,000 clones; around nine tenths were seen once. Remarks on this clone: Its antigen is still unknown.

The chain links TRBV10-3 to TRBJ2-7; 10 nucleotides agree with TRBD1. This TCR was recovered from a man aged 18 to 30 in good health and CMV-seropositive. The sequenced sample was PBMCs. DNA for the CDR3: TGTGCCACCAACTCGGGACAGGGGATCTACGAGCAGTACTTC. Translating it yields CATNSGQGIYEQYF.